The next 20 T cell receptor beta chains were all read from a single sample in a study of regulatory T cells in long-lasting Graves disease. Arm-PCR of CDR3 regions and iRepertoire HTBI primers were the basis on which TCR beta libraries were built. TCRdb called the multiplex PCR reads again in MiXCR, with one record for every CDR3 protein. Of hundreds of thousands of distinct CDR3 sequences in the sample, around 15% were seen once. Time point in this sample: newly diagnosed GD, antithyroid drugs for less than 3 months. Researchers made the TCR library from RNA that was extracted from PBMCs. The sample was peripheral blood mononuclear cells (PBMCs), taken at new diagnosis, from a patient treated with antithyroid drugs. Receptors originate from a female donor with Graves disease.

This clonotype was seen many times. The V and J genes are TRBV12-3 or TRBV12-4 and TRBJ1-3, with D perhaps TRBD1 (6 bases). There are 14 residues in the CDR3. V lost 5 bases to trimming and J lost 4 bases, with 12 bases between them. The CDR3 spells CASSNRVTGNTIYF. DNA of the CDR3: TGTGCCAGCAGTAACAGGGTTACGGGAAACACCATATATTTT.

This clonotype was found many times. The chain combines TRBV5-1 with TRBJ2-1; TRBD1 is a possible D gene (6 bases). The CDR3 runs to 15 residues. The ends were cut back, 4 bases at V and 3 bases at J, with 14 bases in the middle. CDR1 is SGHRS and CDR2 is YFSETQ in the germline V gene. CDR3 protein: CASSLRDNLYNEQFF. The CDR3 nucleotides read TGCGCCAGCAGCCTCCGGGACAACCTCTACAATGAGCAGTTCTTC.

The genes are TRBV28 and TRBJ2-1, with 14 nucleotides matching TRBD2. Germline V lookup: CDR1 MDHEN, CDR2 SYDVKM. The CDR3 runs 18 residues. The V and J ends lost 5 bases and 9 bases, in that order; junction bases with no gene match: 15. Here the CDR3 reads CASSPVEQGLAGDGEQFF. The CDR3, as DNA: TGTGCCAGCAGTCCAGTCGAACAGGGACTAGCGGGAGATGGTGAGCAGTTCTTC.

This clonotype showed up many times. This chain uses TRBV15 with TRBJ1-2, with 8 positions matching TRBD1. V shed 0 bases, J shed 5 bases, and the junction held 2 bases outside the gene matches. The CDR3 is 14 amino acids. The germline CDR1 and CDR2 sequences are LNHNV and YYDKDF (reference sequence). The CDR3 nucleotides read TGTGCCACCAGCAGAGATACAGGGGGATATGGCTACACCTTC. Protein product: CATSRDTGGYGYTF.

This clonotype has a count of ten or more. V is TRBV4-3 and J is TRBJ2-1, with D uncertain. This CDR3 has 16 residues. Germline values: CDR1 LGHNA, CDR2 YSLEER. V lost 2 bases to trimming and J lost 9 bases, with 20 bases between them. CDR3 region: CASSQSPGSRVFEQFF. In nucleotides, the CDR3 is TGCGCCAGCAGCCAAAGCCCAGGTAGTCGGGTTTTTGAGCAGTTCTTC.

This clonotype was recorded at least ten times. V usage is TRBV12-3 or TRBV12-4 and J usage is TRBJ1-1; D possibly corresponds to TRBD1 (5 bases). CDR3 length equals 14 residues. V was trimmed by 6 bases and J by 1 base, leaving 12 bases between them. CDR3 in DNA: TGTGCCAGCAGCCTCGGACACTCGAACACTGAAGCTTTCTTT. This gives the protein CASSLGHSNTEAFF.

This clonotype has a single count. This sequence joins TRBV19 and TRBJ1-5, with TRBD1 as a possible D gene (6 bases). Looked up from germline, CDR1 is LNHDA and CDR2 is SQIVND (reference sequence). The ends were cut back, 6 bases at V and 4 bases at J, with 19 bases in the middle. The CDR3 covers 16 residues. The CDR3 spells CASSTLGVGGNQPQHF. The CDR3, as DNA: TGTGCCAGTAGCACCCTCGGGGTAGGGGGAAATCAGCCCCAGCATTTT.

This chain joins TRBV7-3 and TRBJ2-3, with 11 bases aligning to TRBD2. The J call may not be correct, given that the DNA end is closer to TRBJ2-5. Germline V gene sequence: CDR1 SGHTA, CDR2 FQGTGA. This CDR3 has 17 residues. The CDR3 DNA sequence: TGTGCCAGCAGCTCCCCGACTAGCGGGGTGGTGGGAGAGACCCAGTACTTC. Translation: CASSSPTSGVVGETQYF.

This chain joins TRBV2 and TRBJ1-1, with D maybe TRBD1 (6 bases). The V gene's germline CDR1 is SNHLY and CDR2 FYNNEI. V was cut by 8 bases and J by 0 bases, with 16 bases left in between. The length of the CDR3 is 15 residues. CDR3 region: CASLLQGVVNTEAFF. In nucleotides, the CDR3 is TGTGCCAGCCTTCTACAGGGAGTGGTGAACACTGAAGCTTTCTTT.

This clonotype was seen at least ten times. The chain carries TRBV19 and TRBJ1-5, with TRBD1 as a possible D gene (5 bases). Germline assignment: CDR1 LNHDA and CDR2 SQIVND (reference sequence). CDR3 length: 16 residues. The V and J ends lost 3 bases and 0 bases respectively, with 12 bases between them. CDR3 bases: TGTGCCAGTAGTATCCGACAGCTTTATAGCAATCAGCCCCAGCATTTT. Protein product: CASSIRQLYSNQPQHF.

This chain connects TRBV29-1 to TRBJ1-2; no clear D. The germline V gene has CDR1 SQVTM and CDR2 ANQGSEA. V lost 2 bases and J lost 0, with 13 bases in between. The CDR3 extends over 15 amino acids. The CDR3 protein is CSVESTATSNYGYTF. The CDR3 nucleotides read TGCAGCGTTGAATCCACAGCCACCTCTAACTATGGCTACACCTTC. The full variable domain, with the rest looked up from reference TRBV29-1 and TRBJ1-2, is SAVISQKPSRDICQRGTSLTIQCQVDSQVTMMFWYRQQPGQSLTLIATANQGSEATYESGFVIDKFPISRPNLTFSTLTVSNMSPEDSSIYLCSVESTATSNYGYTFGSGTRLTVV.

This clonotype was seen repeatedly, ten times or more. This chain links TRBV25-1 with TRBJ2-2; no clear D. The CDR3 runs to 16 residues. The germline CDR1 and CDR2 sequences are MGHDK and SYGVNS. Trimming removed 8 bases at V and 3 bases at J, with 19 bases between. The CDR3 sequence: CASQSKGWYDTGELFF. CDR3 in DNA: TGTGCCAGCCAATCCAAGGGTTGGTACGACACCGGGGAGCTGTTTTTT. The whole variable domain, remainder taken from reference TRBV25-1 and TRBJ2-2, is EADIYQTPRYLVIGTGKKITLECSQTMGHDKMYWYQQDPGMELHLIHYSYGVNSTEKGDLSSESTVSRIRTEHFPLTLESARPSHTSQYLCASQSKGWYDTGELFFGEGSRLTVL.

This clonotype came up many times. The CDR3 sequence: CASSEERLGGKDTEAFF. DNA of the CDR3: TGTGCCAGCAGTGAAGAAAGACTGGGAGGGAAGGACACTGAAGCTTTCTTT. The chain links TRBV2 to TRBJ1-1; D is uncertain. The CDR3 covers 17 residues. The germline gives CDR1 SNHLY, CDR2 FYNNEI. Trimming removed 1 base from V and 3 bases from J, with 18 bases in between.

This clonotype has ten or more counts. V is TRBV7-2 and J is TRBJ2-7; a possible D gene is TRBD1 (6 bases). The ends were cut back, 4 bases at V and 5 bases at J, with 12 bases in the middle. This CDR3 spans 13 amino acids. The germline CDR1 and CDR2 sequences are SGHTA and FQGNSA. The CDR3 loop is CASSYQTGNEQYF. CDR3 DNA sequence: TGTGCCAGCAGCTACCAAACAGGGAACGAGCAGTACTTC.

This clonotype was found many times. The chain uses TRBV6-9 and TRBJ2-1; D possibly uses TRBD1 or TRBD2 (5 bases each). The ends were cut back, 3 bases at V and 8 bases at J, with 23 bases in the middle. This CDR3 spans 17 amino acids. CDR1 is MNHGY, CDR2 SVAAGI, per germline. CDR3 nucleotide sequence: TGTGCCAGCAGTTACTGGGACCCCAGAATCAAGCACGATGAGCAGTTCTTC. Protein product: CASSYWDPRIKHDEQFF.

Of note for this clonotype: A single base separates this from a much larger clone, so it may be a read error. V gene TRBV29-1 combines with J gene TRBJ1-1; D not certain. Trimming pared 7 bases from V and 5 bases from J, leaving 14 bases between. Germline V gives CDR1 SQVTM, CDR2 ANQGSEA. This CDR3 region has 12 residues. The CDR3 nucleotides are TGCAGCGCTGCTGCGGGAGGGACTGAAGCTTTCTTT. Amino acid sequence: CSAAAGGTEAFF.

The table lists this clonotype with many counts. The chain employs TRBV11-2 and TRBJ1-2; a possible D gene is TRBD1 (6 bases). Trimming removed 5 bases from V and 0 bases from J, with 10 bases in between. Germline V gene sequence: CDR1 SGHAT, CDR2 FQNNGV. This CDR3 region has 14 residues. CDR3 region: CASSPRTANYGYTF. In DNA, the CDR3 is TGTGCCAGCAGCCCCCGGACAGCTAACTATGGCTACACCTTC.

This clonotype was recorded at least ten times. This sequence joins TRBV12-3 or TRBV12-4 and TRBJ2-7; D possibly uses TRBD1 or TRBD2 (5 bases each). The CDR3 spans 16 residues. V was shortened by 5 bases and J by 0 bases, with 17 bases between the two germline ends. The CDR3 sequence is CASSPSGTESSYEQYF. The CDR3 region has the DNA TGTGCCAGCAGTCCGTCAGGGACGGAAAGCTCCTACGAGCAGTACTTC.

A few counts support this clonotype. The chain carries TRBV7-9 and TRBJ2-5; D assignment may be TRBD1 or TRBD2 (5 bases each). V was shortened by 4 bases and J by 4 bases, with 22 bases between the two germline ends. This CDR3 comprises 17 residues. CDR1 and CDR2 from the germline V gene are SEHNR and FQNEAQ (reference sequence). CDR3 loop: CASSSTTGTGTRETQYF. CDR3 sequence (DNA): TGTGCCAGCAGCTCAACGACCGGGACCGGCACGAGAGAGACCCAGTACTTC.

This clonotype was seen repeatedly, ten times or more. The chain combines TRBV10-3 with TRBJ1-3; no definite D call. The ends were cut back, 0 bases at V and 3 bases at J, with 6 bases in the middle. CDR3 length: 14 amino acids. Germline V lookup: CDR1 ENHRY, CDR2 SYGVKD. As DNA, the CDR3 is TGTGCCATCAGTGAGTCGGGAGGTGGAAACACCATATATTTT. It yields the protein CAISESGGGNTIYF.